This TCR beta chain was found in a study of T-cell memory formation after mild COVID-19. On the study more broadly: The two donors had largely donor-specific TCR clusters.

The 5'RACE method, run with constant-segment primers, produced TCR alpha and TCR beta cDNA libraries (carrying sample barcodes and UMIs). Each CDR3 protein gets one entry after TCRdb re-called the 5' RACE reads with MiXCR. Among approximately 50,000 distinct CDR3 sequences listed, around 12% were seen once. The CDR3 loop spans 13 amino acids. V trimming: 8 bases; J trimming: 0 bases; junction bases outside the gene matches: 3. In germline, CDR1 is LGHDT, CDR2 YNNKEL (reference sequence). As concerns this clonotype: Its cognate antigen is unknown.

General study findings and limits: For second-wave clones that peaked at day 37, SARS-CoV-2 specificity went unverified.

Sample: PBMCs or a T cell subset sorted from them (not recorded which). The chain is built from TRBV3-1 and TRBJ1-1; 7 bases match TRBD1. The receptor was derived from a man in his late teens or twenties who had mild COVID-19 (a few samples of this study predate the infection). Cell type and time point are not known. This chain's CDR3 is CASQQGMNTEAFF. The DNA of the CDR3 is TGTGCCAGCCAACAGGGGATGAACACTGAAGCTTTCTTT.